This T cell receptor (beta chain) stems from a study of response to subunit inactivated influenza vaccine. Study-level points and caveats: The authors offered the suggestion that each seasonal influenza vaccination recruits few new T cells.

This clonotype was detected many times. Its antigen is not known. TCRdb itself ran the RT-PCR reads through MiXCR, one entry per CDR3 protein. The sample has more than 450,000 distinct CDR3 sequences; around 8% are singletons. This clonotype was obtained from a man in his fifties or sixties who received an inactivated influenza vaccine. Material: PBMCs from blood, obtained less than 30 months after vaccination.

This CDR3 reads CASSSSMIANTEAFF. CDR3 DNA sequence: TGTGCCAGCAGCTCCTCTATGATTGCGAACACTGAAGCTTTCTTT. The rearrangement links TRBV5-5 to TRBJ1-1; D gene ambiguous. CDR1 and CDR2 from the germline V gene are SGHKS and YYEKEE (reference sequence). V was shortened by 3 bases and J by 1 base, with 13 bases between the two germline ends. CDR3 length: 15 amino acids.